Listed below are T cell receptor beta chains from one sample, sequenced in a study of beta chain features in type 1 diabetes. Clones were read by immunoSEQ multiplex PCR, and TCRdb kept only the in-frame ones, dropping some. Among hundreds of thousands of clones listed, about 14% were seen once. The sequenced sample was central memory CD4+ T cells from blood. The receptors come from a man aged 30 to 39 in good health. Each CDR3 is given with its conserved first and last residue. Clone size is not always given. Where it is, it says once, few, many or a class for expanded clones.

clone_size cdr3_length j_call v_call cdr3_aa
. 13 TRBJ2-1 TRBV7-2 CASSLQGYNEQFF
. 13 TRBJ2-7 TRBV7-7 CASSLGVGYEQYF
many 14 TRBJ1-1 TRBV6-5 CASREGRRNTEAFF
few 15 TRBJ2-4 TRBV27 CASSSPGGPKNIQYF
few 13 TRBJ2-3 TRBV4-1 CASGPGVADTQYF
. 16 TRBJ1-1 TRBV9 CASSVGAGTLNTEAFF
. 13 TRBJ2-1 TRBV27 CASPFIPGNEQFF
few 13 TRBJ1-1 TRBV7-9 CASSLMGNTEAFF
many 17 TRBJ2-1 TRBV7-9 CASSPSASGRSYNEQFF
. 15 TRBJ1-4 TRBV2 CATTQGAGANEKLFF
. 13 TRBJ1-2 TRBV5-1 CASSGTVNYGYTF
. 15 TRBJ2-7 TRBV6-5 CASSYNVASAYEQYF
many 14 TRBJ2-7 TRBV4-3 CASSQGGSSYEQYF
. 15 TRBJ2-3 TRBV5-6 CASSFTGTGTDTQYF
. 13 TRBJ1-1 TRBV13 CASTPGHEVRAFF
. 17 TRBJ2-3 TRBV5-4 CASSFRSTSGGTDTQYF
. 15 TRBJ1-2 TRBV15 CATSRDRAGWNGYTF
. 14 TRBJ2-5 TRBV6-1 CASSETDIQETQYF
. 17 TRBJ2-3 TRBV5-4 CASSFPGRLSSTDTQYF
many 13 TRBJ2-1 TRBV29-1 CSAADRNTNEQFF
. 13 TRBJ1-2 TRBV6-4 CASSGPGSYGYTF
few 13 TRBJ1-5 TRBV6-1 CASTETGGQPQHF
few 15 TRBJ1-1 TRBV6-5 CASSGPGTENTEAFF
few 17 TRBJ2-5 TRBV7-7 CASSLTAAGGVFETQYF
few 15 TRBJ2-7 TRBV7-6 CASSLGVGATYEQYF
. 12 TRBJ1-3 TRBV10-3 CATSHSGNTIYF
. 14 TRBJ2-2 TRBV19 CASRPGTPVSGLFF
few 18 TRBJ2-6 TRBV27 CASSLQGGHFSGANVLTF
. 14 TRBJ1-1 TRBV28 CASSSYPVGTEASF
few 15 TRBJ2-2 TRBV7-2 CASSQTGPFTGELFF
many 16 TRBJ2-5 TRBV5-5 CASSYASGRAMETQYF
. 15 TRBJ1-2 TRBV7-2 CASSQALGPRDAYTF
. 22 TRBJ2-2 TRBV19 CASSIGAGQGRGRALNTGELFF
. 16 TRBJ1-2 TRBV7-8 CASSLVAAGTGYGYTF
. 13 TRBJ2-1 TRBV7-8 CASSSQRGGEQFF
few 14 TRBJ2-3 TRBV2 CASSEPPSTDTQYF
. 12 TRBJ1-1 TRBV6-5 CASRRGNTEAFF
few 16 TRBJ1-5 TRBV27 CASRETGQGVYQPQHF
few 13 TRBJ2-5 TRBV7-2 CASSYRSQETQYF
once 14 TRBJ2-3 TRBV9 CASSVAGKADTQYF
few 14 . TRBV10-3 CALRGGAGSYEQYF